This TCR beta chain was captured in a study of blood T cell repertoires in COVID-19. TCRdb keeps only in-frame clones here, not all; method: immunoSEQ multiplex PCR. The sample gives 130,000 to 150,000 clones, over 70% of which show up once; approximately 10% is in the top ten. Trimming stripped 1 base from V and 4 bases from J, with 7 bases between. Germline CDR1 is SGHNT and CDR2 is YYREEE (reference sequence). The CDR3 extends over 13 amino acids. The receptor comes from a man aged 55-75 years who had recovered from COVID-19. Sequencing used PBMCs or T cells enriched from blood (not recorded which). The chain recombines TRBV5-4 with TRBJ2-3; tentatively, D is TRBD1 (6 bases). The CDR3 nucleotides read TGTGCCAGCAGCTTGTGGGGGCCAGATACGCAGTATTTT. Its protein product is CASSLWGPDTQYF.